This T cell receptor (beta chain) was sequenced in a study of blood T cell repertoires in COVID-19 (dated by TCRdb to about 2020). At the level of the whole study: The collaborator samples originated in the United States, Italy and Spain and spanned the acute and convalescent phases of COVID-19. The prospective study material was composed of cDNA or gDNA derived from T cells, B-cell-depleted T cells, or PBMCs. Deeply sampled blood TCRbeta repertoires from subjects exposed to, actively infected with, or recovered from COVID-19 were included in the dataset. A freely available public database, intended as a resource for researchers studying the immune response to SARS-CoV-2, is where the repertoires were released. Samples were obtained from the ongoing ImmuneRACE study (first 160 participants) and from over a thousand subjects provided by 6 global collaborators. Nearly every sample came with metadata listing a de-identified subject ID, COVID-19 status, age in years and sex. HLA class I and class II types, where available, came from metadata supplied by the sample provider rather than from assay-based typing. General study outcomes and caveats: The amount of clinical and demographic metadata varied by source and participant and was provided uncurated.

The CDR3 covers 15 residues, taking in both the cysteine and the phenylalanine. Of all the DNA, just the CDR3 is kept, 45 bases in frame from base 1. Between the V and J ends, shortened by 2 bases and 0 bases respectively, the junction contains 9 bases. CDR1 and CDR2 are drawn from the germline V gene: SNHLY, FYNNEI. On this clone: This clone's antigen is unknown. Base qualities were left out, and no much larger clone turns up one base away.

Whole blood was collected in K2EDTA tubes by collaborating institutions according to the institutions' own protocols. For TCRbeta analysis, collaborator samples were shipped as frozen whole blood, as isolated PBMCs, or as DNA extracted from either sample type. TCRbeta CDR3 regions were amplified from genomic DNA using the immunoSEQ Assay, a bias-controlled multiplex PCR. As for how the authors treated the data: The number of nucleated cells in each sample was estimated by amplification of reference gene primers within the assay. Sequence reads were collapsed and filtered to measure the absolute abundance of every unique TCRbeta CDR3 rearrangement. Productive Simpson clonality was computed per sample as the square root of Simpson's diversity index over productive rearrangements. What TCRdb holds here is the immuneACCESS table cut down to in-frame rearrangements. Part of the clones is not present; checked against another copy, under half of the missing clones reflect an unresolved V gene, and the others are unexplained. Clone size and V and J calls were adopted from that table, with D and trimming inferred from the DNA. This sample gives tens of thousands of clones in total; roughly 84% of them show up just once. The leading ten clones occupy about 25% of the sample.

The sequence joins TRBV2 to TRBJ2-3; the D gene is perhaps TRBD2, from 6 matching bases. The source material was peripheral blood. The clonotype comes from a man in his 60s with acute or convalescent COVID-19. Read as DNA, the sequence is TGTGCCAGCAGTGAAAATAGCGGCAGCACAGATACGCAGTATTTT. The encoded protein is CASSENSGSTDTQYF.